These 18 T cell receptor beta chains came from one sample sequenced in a study of cytomegalovirus exposure and HLA in healthy donors. Amplification used 60 Vbeta primers and 13 Jbeta primers. Measured with immunoSEQ multiplex PCR; TCRdb has only the in-frame clones, and not every one. The sample lists about 160,000 clones; approximately 80% were seen once. Sequenced material: PBMCs. Receptor source: a middle-aged man in good health and CMV-seropositive.

The V call is TRBV7-8, the J call TRBJ1-4; 7 positions match TRBD1. This CDR3 has 14 amino acids. Trimming removed 5 bases from V and 12 bases from J; junction bases left unmatched: 12. Germline V lookup: CDR1 SGHVS, CDR2 FQNEAQ. The CDR3 spells CASSPGQGEGELFF. CDR3 DNA: TGTGCCAGCAGCCCTGGCCAGGGGGAAGGGGAACTGTTTTTT.

This chain connects TRBV7-2 to TRBJ2-2; unclear D gene. CDR3 length equals 15 residues. CDR1 is SGHTA and CDR2 is FQGNSA in the germline V gene. V was clipped by 3 bases and J by 2 bases, with 10 bases between them. The DNA of the CDR3 is TGTGCCAGCAGCTTTCGGGTAGCAAACACCGGGGAGCTGTTTTTT. Its protein is CASSFRVANTGELFF.

The V and J genes are TRBV6-5 and TRBJ1-5, with a possible D match to TRBD1 (6 bases). CDR1 and CDR2 from the germline V gene are MNHEY and SVGAGI. The CDR3 runs to 13 residues. V was shortened by 6 bases and J by 5 bases, with 11 bases between the two germline ends. DNA of the CDR3: TGTGCCAGCAGCCCTCAGGGGTATCAGCCCCAGCATTTT. This codes for CASSPQGYQPQHF.

V usage is TRBV7-9 and J usage is TRBJ2-2; TRBD1 agrees at 7 bases. Trimming cost V 5 bases and J 0 bases; bases outside gene matches: 6. Germline lookup yields CDR1 SEHNR and CDR2 FQNEAQ (reference sequence). This CDR3 has 16 residues. The CDR3: CASSHSGTANTGELFF. The CDR3 region has the DNA TGTGCCAGCAGCCACTCCGGGACAGCGAACACCGGGGAGCTGTTTTTT.

The V gene is TRBV5-6, the J gene TRBJ2-2, with D possibly being TRBD1 (6 bases). V lost 2 bases, J lost 1 base, and 12 bases lay in between. This CDR3 is built from 16 residues. CDR1 is SGHDT, CDR2 YYEEEE, per germline. In DNA, the CDR3 is TGTGCCAGCAGCTTATCCGGGACATTGAACACCGGGGAGCTGTTTTTT. Protein: CASSLSGTLNTGELFF.

The chain recombines TRBV5-1 with TRBJ1-6; the D gene is possibly TRBD1 (5 bases). This CDR3 region has 15 residues. The germline gives CDR1 SGHRS, CDR2 YFSETQ. V dropped 3 bases and J dropped 8 bases, with 15 bases sitting between them. The CDR3 region has the DNA TGCGCCAGCAGCTCAGGGTTTTCGGGGGATTCACCCCTCCACTTT. As protein: CASSSGFSGDSPLHF. Full variable domain (missing parts from reference TRBV5-1 and TRBJ1-6): KAGVTQTPRYLIKTRGQQVTLSCSPISGHRSVSWYQQTPGQGLQFLFEYFSETQRNKGNFPGRFSGRQFSNSRSEMNVSTLELGDSALYLCASSSGFSGDSPLHFGNGTRLTVT.

The J gene is TRBJ1-3, the V gene TRBV27, with 7 bases aligning to TRBD1. The CDR3 sequence is 13 residues long. The germline V gene encodes CDR1 MNHEY and CDR2 SMNVEV (reference sequence). V lost 5 bases and J lost 7; bases outside the gene matches: 5. The CDR3 coding sequence is TGTGCCAGCAGTCGACAGGGTGGGAACACCATATATTTT. This gives the protein CASSRQGGNTIYF.

The chain is built from TRBV10-2 and TRBJ2-3; 9 bases agree with TRBD2. The CDR3 has 14 residues. V dropped 8 bases and J dropped 2; count of bases not matched to a gene: 5. Germline V lookup: CDR1 WSHSY, CDR2 SAAADI. As DNA, the CDR3 is TGCGCCAGCCGCTTAGCGGGGGACACAGATACGCAGTATTTT. Translated, it gives CASRLAGDTDTQYF.

V is TRBV5-1 and J is TRBJ1-1; D remains ambiguous. The ends were cut back, 2 bases at V and 8 bases at J, with 22 bases in the middle. CDR3 size: 16 residues. CDR1 is SGHRS and CDR2 is YFSETQ in the germline V gene. The chain's CDR3 is CASSLILGGSSGEAFF. CDR3 sequence (DNA): TGCGCCAGCAGCTTAATTCTAGGTGGGTCTTCTGGAGAAGCTTTCTTT.

The rearrangement links TRBV14 to TRBJ1-1, with D perhaps TRBD1 (5 bases). Per the germline V gene, CDR1 is SGHDN and CDR2 is FVKESK. The CDR3 loop spans 16 amino acids. The germline V and J ends were trimmed by 1 base and 3 bases, with 15 bases remaining between them. CDR3 nucleotides: TGTGCCAGCAGCCAAGGGGGCCCGGGGGGTCACACTGAAGCTTTCTTT. Its protein product is CASSQGGPGGHTEAFF. Filled out from reference TRBV14 and TRBJ1-1, the complete variable domain reads EAGVTQFPSHSVIEKGQTVTLRCDPISGHDNLYWYRRVMGKEIKFLLHFVKESKQDESGMPNNRFLAERTGGTYSTLKVQPAELEDSGVYFCASSQGGPGGHTEAFFGQGTRLTVV.

The CDR3 reads CASSEGSLMEDTEAFF. DNA for the CDR3: TGTGCCAGCAGTGAAGGGAGTCTCATGGAGGACACTGAAGCTTTCTTT. The chain couples TRBV2 to TRBJ1-1; D remains ambiguous. This CDR3 is built from 16 residues. Trimming took 1 base from V and 3 from J, leaving 15 bases between them. Per the germline V gene, CDR1 is SNHLY and CDR2 is FYNNEI.

This sequence joins TRBV5-4 and TRBJ1-2, with 9 positions matching TRBD1. Losses at the gene ends were 0 bases for V and 8 bases for J; bases not matched to a gene: 5. The CDR3 covers 14 residues. CDR1 and CDR2 (germline): SGHNT, YYREEE (reference sequence). The DNA of the CDR3 is TGTGCCAGCAGCTTGGGCTCGGGACAGGGAGGCTACACCTTC. Amino acid sequence: CASSLGSGQGGYTF.

The chain combines TRBV19 with TRBJ2-7; 12 bases are shared with TRBD1. The CDR3 runs to 15 residues. The V gene end was trimmed by 6 bases and the J gene end by 0 bases; junction bases not matched to a gene: 3. CDR1 LNHDA and CDR2 SQIVND come from the germline V gene (reference sequence). CDR3 in DNA: TGTGCCAGTAGCGCGGGACAGGGGGCCTCCTACGAGCAGTACTTC. Translation gives CASSAGQGASYEQYF.

This rearrangement joins TRBV19 to TRBJ1-4; 8 bases align to TRBD1. The CDR3 runs to 15 residues. The trim removed 4 bases at V and 8 bases at J, leaving 9 bases unmatched. Germline CDR1 is LNHDA and CDR2 is SQIVND (reference sequence). The CDR3 region has the DNA TGTGCCAGTAGTACAGGACAGGGTGGTGGGGAAAAACTGTTTTTT. It codes for CASSTGQGGGEKLFF.

The V gene is TRBV5-1, the J gene TRBJ1-1, with 9 bases lining up with TRBD1. CDR3 size: 15 residues. The V segment lost 4 bases and the J segment 5 bases; nucleotides outside the gene matches: 9. In germline, CDR1 is SGHRS, CDR2 YFSETQ. This CDR3 reads CASSRTTGGRTEAFF. CDR3 in DNA: TGCGCCAGCAGCCGAACGACAGGGGGACGGACTGAAGCTTTCTTT.

This chain uses TRBV15 with TRBJ2-5; 11 positions agree with TRBD2. The CDR3 is 17 residues long. CDR1 is LNHNV and CDR2 is YYDKDF in the germline V gene (reference sequence). Trimming at V came to 0 bases and at J to 5 bases, leaving 8 bases not matched to a gene. In DNA, the CDR3 is TGTGCCACCAGCAGAGATTTAGCGGGAGGGGGGGCCGAGACCCAGTACTTC. This gives the protein CATSRDLAGGGAETQYF. Full variable domain (outside the CDR3, taken from reference TRBV15 and TRBJ2-5): DAMVIQNPRYQVTQFGKPVTLSCSQTLNHNVMYWYQQKSSQAPKLLFHYYDKDFNNEADTPDNFQSRRPNTSFCFLDIRSPGLGDTAMYLCATSRDLAGGGAETQYFGPGTRLLVL.

The chain uses TRBV29-1 and TRBJ2-3; tentatively, D is TRBD1 (6 bases). Trimming left V 6 bases short and J 2 bases short, with 18 bases between. The V gene's germline CDR1 is SQVTM and CDR2 ANQGSEA. This CDR3 has 15 amino acids. CDR3 DNA sequence: TGCAGCGTGCGACCGGGACAAGCTCTCACAGATACGCAGTATTTT. Protein product: CSVRPGQALTDTQYF.

This chain links TRBV19 with TRBJ1-1; D is perhaps TRBD1 (6 bases). Germline assignment: CDR1 LNHDA and CDR2 SQIVND (reference sequence). V was shortened by 2 bases and J by 0 bases, with 10 bases between the two germline ends. The CDR3 covers 15 residues. CDR3 sequence (DNA): TGTGCCAGTAGTATAATGCGGGGGCTGAACACTGAAGCTTTCTTT. It translates to CASSIMRGLNTEAFF.